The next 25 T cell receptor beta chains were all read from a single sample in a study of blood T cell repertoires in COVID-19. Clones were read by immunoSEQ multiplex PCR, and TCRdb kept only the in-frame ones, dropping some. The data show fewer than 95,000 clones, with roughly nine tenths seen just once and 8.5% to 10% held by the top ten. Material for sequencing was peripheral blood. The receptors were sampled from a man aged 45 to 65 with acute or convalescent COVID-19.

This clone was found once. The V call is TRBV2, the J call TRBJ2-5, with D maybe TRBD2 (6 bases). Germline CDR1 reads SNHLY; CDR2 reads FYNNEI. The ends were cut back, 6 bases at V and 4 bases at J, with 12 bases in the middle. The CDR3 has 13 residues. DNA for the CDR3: TGTGCCAGCAGAGCGAGGGGAGGAGAGACCCAGTACTTC. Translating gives CASRARGGETQYF.

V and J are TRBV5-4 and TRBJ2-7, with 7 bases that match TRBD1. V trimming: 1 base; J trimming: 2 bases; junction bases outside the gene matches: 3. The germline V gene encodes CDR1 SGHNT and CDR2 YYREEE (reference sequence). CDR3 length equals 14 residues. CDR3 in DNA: TGTGCCAGCAGCTTGACCCAGGGGGCCTACGAGCAGTACTTC. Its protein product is CASSLTQGAYEQYF. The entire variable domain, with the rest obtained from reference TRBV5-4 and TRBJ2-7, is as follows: ETGVTQSPTHLIKTRGQQVTLRCSSQSGHNTVSWYQQALGQGPQFIFQYYREEENGRGNFPPRFSGLQFPNYSSELNVNALELDDSALYLCASSLTQGAYEQYFGPGTRLTVT.

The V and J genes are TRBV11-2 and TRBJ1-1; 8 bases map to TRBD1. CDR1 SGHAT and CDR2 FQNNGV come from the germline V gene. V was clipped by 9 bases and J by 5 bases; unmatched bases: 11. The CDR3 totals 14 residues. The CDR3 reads CASRTGWMGTEAFF. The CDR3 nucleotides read TGTGCCAGTCGGACAGGGTGGATGGGAACTGAAGCTTTCTTT.

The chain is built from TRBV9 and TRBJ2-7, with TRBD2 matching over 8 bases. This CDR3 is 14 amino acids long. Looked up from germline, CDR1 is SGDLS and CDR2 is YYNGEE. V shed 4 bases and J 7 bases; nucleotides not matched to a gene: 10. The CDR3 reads CASSRDGTRREQYF. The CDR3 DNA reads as TGTGCCAGCAGCCGTGACGGGACTAGACGAGAGCAGTACTTC.

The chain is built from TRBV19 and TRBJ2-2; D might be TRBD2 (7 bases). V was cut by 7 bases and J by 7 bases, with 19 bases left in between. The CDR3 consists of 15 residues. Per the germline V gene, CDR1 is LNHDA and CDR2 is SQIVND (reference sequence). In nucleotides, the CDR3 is TGTGCCAGTAAAGGGGGGGCCGGGTCTGTCGGGGAGCTGTTTTTT. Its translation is CASKGGAGSVGELFF. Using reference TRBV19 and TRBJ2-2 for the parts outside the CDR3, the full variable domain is DGGITQSPKYLFRKEGQNVTLSCEQNLNHDAMYWYRQDPGQGLRLIYYSQIVNDFQKGDIAEGYSVSREKKESFPLTVTSAQKNPTAFYLCASKGGAGSVGELFFGEGSRLTVL.

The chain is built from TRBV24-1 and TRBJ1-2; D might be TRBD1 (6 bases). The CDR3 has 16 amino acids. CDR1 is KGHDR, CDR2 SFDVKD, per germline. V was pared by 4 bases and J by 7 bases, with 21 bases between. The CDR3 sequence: CATSDSATQGAVGYTF. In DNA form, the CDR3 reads TGTGCCACCAGTGACTCAGCAACACAGGGTGCGGTTGGCTACACCTTC.

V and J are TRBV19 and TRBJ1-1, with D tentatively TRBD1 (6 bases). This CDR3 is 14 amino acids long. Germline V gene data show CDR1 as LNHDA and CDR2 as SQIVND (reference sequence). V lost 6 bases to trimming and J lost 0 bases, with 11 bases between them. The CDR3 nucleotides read TGTGCCAGTAGAGCCGGGACAATGAACACTGAAGCTTTCTTT. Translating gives CASRAGTMNTEAFF. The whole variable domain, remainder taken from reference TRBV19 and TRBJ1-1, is DGGITQSPKYLFRKEGQNVTLSCEQNLNHDAMYWYRQDPGQGLRLIYYSQIVNDFQKGDIAEGYSVSREKKESFPLTVTSAQKNPTAFYLCASRAGTMNTEAFFGQGTRLTVV.

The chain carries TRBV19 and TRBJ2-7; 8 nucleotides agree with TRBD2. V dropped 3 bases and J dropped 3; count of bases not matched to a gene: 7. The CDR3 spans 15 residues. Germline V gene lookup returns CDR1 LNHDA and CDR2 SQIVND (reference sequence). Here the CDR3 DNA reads TGTGCCAGTAGTATCGGTCTCCGGGGGGGCTACGAGCAGTACTTC. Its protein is CASSIGLRGGYEQYF. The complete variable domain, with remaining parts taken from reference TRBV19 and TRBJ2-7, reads DGGITQSPKYLFRKEGQNVTLSCEQNLNHDAMYWYRQDPGQGLRLIYYSQIVNDFQKGDIAEGYSVSREKKESFPLTVTSAQKNPTAFYLCASSIGLRGGYEQYFGPGTRLTVT.

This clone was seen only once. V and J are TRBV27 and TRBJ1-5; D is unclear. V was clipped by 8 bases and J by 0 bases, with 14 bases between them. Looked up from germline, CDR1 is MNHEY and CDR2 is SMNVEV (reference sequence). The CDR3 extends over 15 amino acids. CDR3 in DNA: TGTGCCAGCCCTCGTCGGAGACTTAGCAATCAGCCCCAGCATTTT. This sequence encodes CASPRRRLSNQPQHF.

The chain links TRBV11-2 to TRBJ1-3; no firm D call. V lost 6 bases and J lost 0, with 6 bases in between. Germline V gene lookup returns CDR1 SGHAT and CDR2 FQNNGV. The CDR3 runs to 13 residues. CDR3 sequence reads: CASRRISGNTIYF. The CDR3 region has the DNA TGTGCCAGCAGGCGGATCTCTGGAAACACCATATATTTT.

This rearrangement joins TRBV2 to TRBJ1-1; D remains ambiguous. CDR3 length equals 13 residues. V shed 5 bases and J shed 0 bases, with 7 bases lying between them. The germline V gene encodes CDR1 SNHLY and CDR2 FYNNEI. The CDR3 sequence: CASSRNVNTEAFF. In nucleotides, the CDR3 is TGTGCCAGCAGTCGTAATGTGAACACTGAAGCTTTCTTT.

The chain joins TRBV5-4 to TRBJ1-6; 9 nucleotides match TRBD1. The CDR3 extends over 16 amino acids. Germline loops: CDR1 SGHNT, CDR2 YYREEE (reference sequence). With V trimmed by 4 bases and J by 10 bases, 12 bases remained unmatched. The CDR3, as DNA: TGTGCCAGCAGCAGACAGGGGGTAAACCCCCAGTCACCCCTCCACTTT. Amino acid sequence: CASSRQGVNPQSPLHF.

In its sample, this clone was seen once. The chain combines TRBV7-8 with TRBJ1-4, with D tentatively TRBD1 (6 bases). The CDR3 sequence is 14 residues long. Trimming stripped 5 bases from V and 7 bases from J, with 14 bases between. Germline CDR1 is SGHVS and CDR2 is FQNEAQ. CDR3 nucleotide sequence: TGTGCCAGCAGCCTCGGACCAGGGGCTGAAAAACTGTTTTTT. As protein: CASSLGPGAEKLFF.

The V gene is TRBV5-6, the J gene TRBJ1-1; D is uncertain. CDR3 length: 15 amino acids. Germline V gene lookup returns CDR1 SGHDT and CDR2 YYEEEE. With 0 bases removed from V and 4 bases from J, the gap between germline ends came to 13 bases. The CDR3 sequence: CASSLASTVSTEAFF. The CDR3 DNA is TGTGCCAGCAGCTTGGCCTCCACGGTTAGCACTGAAGCTTTCTTT.

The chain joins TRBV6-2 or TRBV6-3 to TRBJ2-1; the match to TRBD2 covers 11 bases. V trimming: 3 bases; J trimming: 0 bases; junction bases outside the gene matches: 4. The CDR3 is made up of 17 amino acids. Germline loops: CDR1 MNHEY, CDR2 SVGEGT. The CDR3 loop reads CASSYSGGVSSYNEQFF. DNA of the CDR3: TGTGCCAGCAGTTATAGCGGGGGGGTTAGCTCCTACAATGAGCAGTTCTTC.

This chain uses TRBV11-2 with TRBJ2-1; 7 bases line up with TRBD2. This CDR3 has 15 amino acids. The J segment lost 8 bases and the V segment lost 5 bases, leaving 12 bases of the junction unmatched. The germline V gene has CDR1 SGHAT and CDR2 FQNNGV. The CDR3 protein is CASSPRWGGIDEQFF. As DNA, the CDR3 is TGTGCCAGCAGCCCTCGGTGGGGGGGGATCGATGAGCAGTTCTTC.

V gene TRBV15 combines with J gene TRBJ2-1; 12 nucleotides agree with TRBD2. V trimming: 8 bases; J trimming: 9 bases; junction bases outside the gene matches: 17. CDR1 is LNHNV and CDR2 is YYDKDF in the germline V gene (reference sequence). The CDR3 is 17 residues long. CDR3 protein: CATPPLAPSGGGLEQFF. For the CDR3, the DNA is TGTGCCACCCCCCCCCTCGCCCCTAGCGGGGGGGGCCTTGAGCAGTTCTTC. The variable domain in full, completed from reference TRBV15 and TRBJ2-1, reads DAMVIQNPRYQVTQFGKPVTLSCSQTLNHNVMYWYQQKSSQAPKLLFHYYDKDFNNEADTPDNFQSRRPNTSFCFLDIRSPGLGDTAMYLCATPPLAPSGGGLEQFFGPGTRLTVL.

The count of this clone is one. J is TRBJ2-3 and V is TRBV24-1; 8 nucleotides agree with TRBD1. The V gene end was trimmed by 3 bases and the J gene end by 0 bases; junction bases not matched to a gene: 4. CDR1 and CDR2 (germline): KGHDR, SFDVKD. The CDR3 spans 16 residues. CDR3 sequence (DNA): TGTGCCACCAGTGATCGGACAGGGATCAGCACAGATACGCAGTATTTT. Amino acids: CATSDRTGISTDTQYF.

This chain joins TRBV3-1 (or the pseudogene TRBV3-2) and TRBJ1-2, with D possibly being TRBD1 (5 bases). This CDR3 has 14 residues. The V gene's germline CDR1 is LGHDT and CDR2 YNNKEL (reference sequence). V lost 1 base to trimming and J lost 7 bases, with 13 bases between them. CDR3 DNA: TGTGCCAGCAGCCAAGGGGGCATAACAGTTGGCTACACCTTC. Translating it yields CASSQGGITVGYTF.

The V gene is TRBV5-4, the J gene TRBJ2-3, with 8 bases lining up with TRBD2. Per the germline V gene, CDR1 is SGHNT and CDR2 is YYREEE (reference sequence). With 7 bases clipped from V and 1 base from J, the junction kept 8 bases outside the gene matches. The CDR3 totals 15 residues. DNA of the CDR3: TGTGCCAGCGGACGGGGGGGGCAAGGCACAGATACGCAGTATTTT. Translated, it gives CASGRGGQGTDTQYF.

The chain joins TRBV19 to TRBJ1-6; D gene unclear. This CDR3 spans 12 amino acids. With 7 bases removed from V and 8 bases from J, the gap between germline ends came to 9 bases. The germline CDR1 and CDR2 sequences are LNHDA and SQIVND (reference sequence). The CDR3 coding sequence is TGTGCCAGTAATGACTGGGATTCACCCCTCCACTTT. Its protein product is CASNDWDSPLHF.

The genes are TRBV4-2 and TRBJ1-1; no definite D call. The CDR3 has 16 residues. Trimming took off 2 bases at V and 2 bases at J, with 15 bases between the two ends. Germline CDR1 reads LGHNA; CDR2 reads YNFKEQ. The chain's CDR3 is CASSQKTIGENTEAFF. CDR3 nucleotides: TGTGCCAGCAGCCAAAAAACAATCGGGGAAAACACTGAAGCTTTCTTT.

CDR3 sequence (DNA): TGTGCCAGCAGCCGGGACAGGGGGCTGGGAGATGAGCAGTTCTTC. Translation gives CASSRDRGLGDEQFF. V usage is TRBV11-3 and J usage is TRBJ2-1; 12 nucleotides agree with TRBD1. This CDR3 has 15 residues. The V segment lost 5 bases and the J segment 8 bases; nucleotides outside the gene matches: 7. CDR1 SGHNT and CDR2 YENEEA come from the germline V gene. Using reference TRBV11-3 and TRBJ2-1 for the parts outside the CDR3, the full variable domain is EAGVVQSPRYKIIEKKQPVAFWCNPISGHNTLYWYLQNLGQGPELLIRYENEEAVDDSQLPKDRFSAERLKGVDSTLKIQPAELGDSAVYLCASSRDRGLGDEQFFGPGTRLTVL.

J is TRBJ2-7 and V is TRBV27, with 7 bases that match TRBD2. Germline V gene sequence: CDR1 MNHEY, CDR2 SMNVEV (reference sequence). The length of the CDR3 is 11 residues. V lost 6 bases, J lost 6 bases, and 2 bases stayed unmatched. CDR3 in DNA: TGTGCCAGCAGGTGGGGGGGCGAGCAGTACTTC. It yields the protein CASRWGGEQYF.

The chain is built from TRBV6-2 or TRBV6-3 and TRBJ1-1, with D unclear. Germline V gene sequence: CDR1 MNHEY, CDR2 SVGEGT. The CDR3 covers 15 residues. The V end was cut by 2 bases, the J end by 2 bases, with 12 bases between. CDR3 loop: CASSYGQAPNTEAFF. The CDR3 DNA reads TGTGCCAGCAGTTACGGGCAGGCGCCTAACACTGAAGCTTTCTTT.